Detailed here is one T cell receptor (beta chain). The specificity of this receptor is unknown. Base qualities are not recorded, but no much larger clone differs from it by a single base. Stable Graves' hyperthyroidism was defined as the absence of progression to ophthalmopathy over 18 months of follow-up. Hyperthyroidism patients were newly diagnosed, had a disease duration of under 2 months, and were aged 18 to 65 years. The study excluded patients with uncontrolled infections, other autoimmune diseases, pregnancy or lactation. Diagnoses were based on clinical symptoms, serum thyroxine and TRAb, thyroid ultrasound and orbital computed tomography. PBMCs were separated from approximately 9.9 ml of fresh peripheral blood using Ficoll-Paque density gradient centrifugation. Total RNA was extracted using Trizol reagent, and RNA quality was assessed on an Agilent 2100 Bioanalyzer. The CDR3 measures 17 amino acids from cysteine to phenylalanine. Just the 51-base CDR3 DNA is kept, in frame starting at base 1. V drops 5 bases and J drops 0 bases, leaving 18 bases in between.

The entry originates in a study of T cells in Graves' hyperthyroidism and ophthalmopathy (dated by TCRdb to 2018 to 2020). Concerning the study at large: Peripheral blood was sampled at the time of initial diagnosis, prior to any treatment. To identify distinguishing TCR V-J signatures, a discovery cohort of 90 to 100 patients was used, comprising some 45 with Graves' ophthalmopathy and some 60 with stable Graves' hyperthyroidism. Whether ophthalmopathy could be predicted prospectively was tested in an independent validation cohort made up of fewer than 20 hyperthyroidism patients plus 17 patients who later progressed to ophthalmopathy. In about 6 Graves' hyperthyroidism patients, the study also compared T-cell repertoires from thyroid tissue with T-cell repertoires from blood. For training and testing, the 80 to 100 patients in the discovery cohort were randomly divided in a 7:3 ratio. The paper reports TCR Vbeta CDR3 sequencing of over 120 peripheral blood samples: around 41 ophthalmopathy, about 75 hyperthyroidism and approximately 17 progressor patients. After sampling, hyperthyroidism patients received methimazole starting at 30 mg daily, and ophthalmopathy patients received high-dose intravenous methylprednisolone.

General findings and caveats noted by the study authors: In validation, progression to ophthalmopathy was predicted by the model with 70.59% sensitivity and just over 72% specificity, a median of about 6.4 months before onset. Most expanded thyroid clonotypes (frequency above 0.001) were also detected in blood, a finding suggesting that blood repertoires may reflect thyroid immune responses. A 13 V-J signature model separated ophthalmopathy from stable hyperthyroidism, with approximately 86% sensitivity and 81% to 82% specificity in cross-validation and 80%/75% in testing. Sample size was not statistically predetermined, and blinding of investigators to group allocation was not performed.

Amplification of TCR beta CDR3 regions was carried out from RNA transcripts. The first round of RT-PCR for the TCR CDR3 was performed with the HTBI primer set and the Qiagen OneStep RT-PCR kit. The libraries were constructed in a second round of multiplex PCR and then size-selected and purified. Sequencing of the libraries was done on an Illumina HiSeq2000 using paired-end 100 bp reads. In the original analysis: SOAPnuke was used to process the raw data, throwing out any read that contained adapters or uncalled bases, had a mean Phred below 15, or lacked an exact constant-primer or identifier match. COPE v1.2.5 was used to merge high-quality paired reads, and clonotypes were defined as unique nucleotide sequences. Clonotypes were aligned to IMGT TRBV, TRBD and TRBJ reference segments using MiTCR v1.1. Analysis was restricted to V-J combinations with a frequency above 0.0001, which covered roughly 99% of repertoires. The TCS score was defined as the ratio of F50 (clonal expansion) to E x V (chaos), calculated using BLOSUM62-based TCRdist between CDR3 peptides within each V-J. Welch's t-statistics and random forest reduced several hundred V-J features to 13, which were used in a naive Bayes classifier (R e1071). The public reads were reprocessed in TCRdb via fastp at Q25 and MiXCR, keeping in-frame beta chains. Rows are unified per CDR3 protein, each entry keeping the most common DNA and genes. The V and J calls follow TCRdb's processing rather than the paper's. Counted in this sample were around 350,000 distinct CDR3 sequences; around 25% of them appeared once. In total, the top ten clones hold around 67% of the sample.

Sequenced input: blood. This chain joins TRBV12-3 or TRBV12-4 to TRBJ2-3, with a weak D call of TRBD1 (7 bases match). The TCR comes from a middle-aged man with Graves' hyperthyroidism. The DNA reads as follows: TGTGCCAGCAGTAGGGGGCTAGCGCAAGCTAGCACAGATACGCAGTATTTT. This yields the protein CASSRGLAQASTDTQYF.